This is a list of T cell receptor beta chains from one sample in a study of T cells expressing NK-cell markers. TCRdb processed the 5' RACE reads again and assigns one entry to each CDR3 protein, with no DNA. The sample table includes a few hundred thousand distinct CDR3 sequences. The specimen was blood T cells: a sorted CD56 or NKG2C T cell subset, CD4+ or CD8+ T cells, or bulk PBMC T cells (not recorded which). The receptors derive from a man younger than 35 in good health. Both conserved end residues are part of each CDR3.

V gene,J gene,CDR3 protein
TRBV19,TRBJ2-7,CASSISDSYEQYF
TRBV12-3/TRBV12-4,TRBJ1-1,CASSLGSRNTEAFF
TRBV5-1,TRBJ1-1,CASSLSRGAIAEAFF
TRBV11-1,TRBJ2-1,CASSLAPGSHSYNEQFF
TRBV29-1,TRBJ1-1,CSVEEAGLNTEAFF
TRBV11-2,TRBJ2-5,CASSPSRTGQFLRETQYF
TRBV2,TRBJ1-2,CASSVQNYGYTF
TRBV12-3/TRBV12-4,TRBJ2-3,CASSVTSGSPDTQYF
TRBV29-1,TRBJ2-3,CSVEYPADTQYF
TRBV10-3,TRBJ2-1,CAISKGLAGNEQFF
TRBV20-1,TRBJ2-7,CSARAGLAGVREQYF
TRBV28,TRBJ2-5,CASSPGTGRGSWETQYF
TRBV28,TRBJ1-3,CASTWGRIDGNTIYF
TRBV6-1,TRBJ2-1,CASRGARGLSYNEQFF
TRBV20-1,TRBJ2-5,CSGSELTETQYF
TRBV5-1,TRBJ2-7,CASSQDRVSYEQYF
TRBV19,TRBJ2-1,CASSTDPGLAGVSYNEQFF
TRBV3-1,TRBJ2-2,CASSRTSGRNTGELFF
TRBV5-1,TRBJ2-6,CASMGVTGANVLTF
TRBV6-5,TRBJ1-5,CASSYSGQVSNQPQHF
TRBV5-6,TRBJ2-3,CASSSRTNGVGTDTQYF
TRBV30,TRBJ2-1,CALASEKYNEQFF